The T cell receptor beta chain under discussion was sequenced for a study of blood T cell repertoires in COVID-19. As for the study in general: Collection of acute and convalescent COVID-19 samples took place in the United States, Italy and Spain.

V shed 3 bases, J shed 6 bases, and the junction held 4 bases outside the gene matches. Per germline, CDR1 GTSNPN and CDR2 SVGIG (reference sequence). This CDR3 has 13 amino acids. Per the original methods: Cell counts per sample came from amplifying reference gene primers. Libraries were prepared by immunoSEQ multiplex PCR; TCRdb keeps only in-frame clonotypes and omits some of them. The V and J calls and clone size are taken from that table; D and trimming were inferred from the DNA. This sample has 100,000 or so clones, with around 89% found just once. Sequenced: peripheral blood. This clonotype was obtained from an elderly woman with acute or convalescent COVID-19. The gene calls are TRBV30 and TRBJ1-5; 8 positions agree with TRBD1. CDR3 sequence (DNA): TGTGCCTGGAGAGGACAGGGAGGTCAGCCCCAGCATTTT. Amino acid sequence: CAWRGQGGQPQHF.